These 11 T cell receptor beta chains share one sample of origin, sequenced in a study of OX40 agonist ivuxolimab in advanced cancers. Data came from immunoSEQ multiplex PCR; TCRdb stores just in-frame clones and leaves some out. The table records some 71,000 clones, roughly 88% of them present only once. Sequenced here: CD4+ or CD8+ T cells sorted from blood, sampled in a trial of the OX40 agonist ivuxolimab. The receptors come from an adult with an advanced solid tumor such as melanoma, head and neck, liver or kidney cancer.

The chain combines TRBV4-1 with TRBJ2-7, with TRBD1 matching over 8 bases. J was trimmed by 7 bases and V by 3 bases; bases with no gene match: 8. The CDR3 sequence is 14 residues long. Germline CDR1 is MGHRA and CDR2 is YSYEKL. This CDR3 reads CASSHPGQAEEQYF. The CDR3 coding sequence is TGCGCCAGCAGCCATCCGGGACAGGCTGAGGAGCAGTACTTC.

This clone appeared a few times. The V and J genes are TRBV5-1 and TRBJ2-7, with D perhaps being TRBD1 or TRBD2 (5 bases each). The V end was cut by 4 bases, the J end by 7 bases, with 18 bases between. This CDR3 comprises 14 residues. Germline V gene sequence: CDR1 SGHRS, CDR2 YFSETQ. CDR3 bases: TGCGCCAGCAGCCCATACATGGGGACGGAGGAGCAGTACTTC. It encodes CASSPYMGTEEQYF.

CDR3 coding DNA: TGCGCCAGCAGCTTTGACAGCCCCTACGAGCAGTACTTC. Translating gives CASSFDSPYEQYF. The chain uses TRBV5-1 and TRBJ2-7, with D possibly being TRBD1 (5 bases). CDR1 and CDR2 (germline): SGHRS, YFSETQ. V was trimmed by 2 bases and J by 2 bases, leaving 8 bases between them. CDR3 length: 13 amino acids.

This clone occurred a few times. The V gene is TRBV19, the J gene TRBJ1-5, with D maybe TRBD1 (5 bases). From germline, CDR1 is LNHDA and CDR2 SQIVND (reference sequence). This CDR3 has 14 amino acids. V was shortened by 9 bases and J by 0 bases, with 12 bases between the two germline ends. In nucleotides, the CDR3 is TGTGCCAGCGGGGCAACTTATAGCAATCAGCCCCAGCATTTT. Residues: CASGATYSNQPQHF.

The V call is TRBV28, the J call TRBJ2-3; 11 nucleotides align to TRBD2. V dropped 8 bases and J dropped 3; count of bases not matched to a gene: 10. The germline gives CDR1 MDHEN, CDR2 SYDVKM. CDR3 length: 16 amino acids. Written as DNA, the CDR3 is TGTGCCAGCCCCCCATCTAGCGGGGGGACGACAGATACGCAGTATTTT. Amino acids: CASPPSSGGTTDTQYF.

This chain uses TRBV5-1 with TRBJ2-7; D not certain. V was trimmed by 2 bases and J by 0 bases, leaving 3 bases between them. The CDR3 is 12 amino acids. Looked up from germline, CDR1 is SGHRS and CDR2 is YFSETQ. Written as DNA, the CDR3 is TGCGCCAGCAGCTTACACTCCTACGAGCAGTACTTC. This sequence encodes CASSLHSYEQYF.

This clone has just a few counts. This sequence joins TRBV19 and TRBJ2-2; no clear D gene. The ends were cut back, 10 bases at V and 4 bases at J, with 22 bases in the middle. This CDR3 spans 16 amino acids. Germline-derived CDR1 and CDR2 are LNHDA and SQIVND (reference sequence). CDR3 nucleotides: TGTGCCACCCATAGTGCACGTGGTAGCACCACCGGGGAGCTGTTTTTT. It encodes CATHSARGSTTGELFF.

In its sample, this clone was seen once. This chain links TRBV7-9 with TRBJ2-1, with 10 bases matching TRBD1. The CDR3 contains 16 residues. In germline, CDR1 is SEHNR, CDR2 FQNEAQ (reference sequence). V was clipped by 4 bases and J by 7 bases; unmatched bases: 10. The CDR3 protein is CASSSFRDRGRNEQFF. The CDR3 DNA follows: TGTGCCAGCAGCTCATTCCGGGACAGGGGCCGAAATGAGCAGTTCTTC.

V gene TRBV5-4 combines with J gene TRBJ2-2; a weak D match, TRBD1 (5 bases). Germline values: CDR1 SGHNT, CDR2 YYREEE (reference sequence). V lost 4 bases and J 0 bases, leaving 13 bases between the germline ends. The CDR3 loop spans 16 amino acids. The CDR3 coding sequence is TGTGCCAGCAGCGGTAAACAGGACGCGAACACCGGGGAGCTGTTTTTT. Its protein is CASSGKQDANTGELFF.

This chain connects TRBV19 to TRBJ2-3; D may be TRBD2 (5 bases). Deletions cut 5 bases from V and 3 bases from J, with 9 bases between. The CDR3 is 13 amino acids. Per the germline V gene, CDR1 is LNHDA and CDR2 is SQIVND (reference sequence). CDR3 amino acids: CASSYGLTDTQYF. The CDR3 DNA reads TGTGCCAGTAGTTACGGACTTACAGATACGCAGTATTTT.

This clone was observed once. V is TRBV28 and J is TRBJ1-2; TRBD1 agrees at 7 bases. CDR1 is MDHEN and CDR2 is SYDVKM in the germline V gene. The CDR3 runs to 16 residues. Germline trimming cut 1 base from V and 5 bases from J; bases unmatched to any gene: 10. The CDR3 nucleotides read TGTGCCAGCAGTTTATTCTTGGGCGACAGGGCGTATGGCTACACCTTC. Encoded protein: CASSLFLGDRAYGYTF.